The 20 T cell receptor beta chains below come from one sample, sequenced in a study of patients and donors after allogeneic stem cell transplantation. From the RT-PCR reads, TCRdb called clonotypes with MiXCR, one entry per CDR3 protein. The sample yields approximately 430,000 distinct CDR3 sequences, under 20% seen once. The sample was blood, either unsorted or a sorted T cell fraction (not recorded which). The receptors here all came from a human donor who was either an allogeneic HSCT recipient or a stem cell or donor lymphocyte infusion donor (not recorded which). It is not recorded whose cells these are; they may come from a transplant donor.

The DNA of the CDR3 is TGCAGTGCATCCTCGCTAGCGGGGGGCCCGGGATGGGGCGAGCAGTACTTC. Its protein is CSASSLAGGPGWGEQYF. The gene calls are TRBV20-1 and TRBJ2-7, with 11 positions matching TRBD2. The V gene's germline CDR1 is DFQATT and CDR2 SNEGSKA (reference sequence). The CDR3 runs 17 residues. V trimming: 6 bases; J trimming: 6 bases; junction bases outside the gene matches: 19.

The CDR3 DNA reads as TGTGCCAGCAGAAAGGAGGGGCGAAGTTCACCCCTCCACTTT. Amino acid sequence: CASRKEGRSSPLHF. The chain recombines TRBV14 with TRBJ1-6, with D tentatively TRBD1 (5 bases). Germline lookup yields CDR1 SGHDN and CDR2 FVKESK. CDR3 length: 14 residues. The V gene lost 6 bases and the J gene lost 9 bases, with 15 bases spanning the gap.

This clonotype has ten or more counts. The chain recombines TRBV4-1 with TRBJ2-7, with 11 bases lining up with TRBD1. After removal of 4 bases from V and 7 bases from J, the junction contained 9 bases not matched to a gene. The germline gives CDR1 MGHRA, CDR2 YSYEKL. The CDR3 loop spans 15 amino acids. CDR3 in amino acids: CASSLAGQGAWEQYF. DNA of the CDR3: TGCGCCAGCAGCCTAGCCGGACAGGGGGCCTGGGAGCAGTACTTC.

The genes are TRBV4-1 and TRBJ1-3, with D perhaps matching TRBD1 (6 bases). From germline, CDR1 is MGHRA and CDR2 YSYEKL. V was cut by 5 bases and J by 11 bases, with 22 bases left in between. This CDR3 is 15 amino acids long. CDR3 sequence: CASSKSWGLGIAIYF. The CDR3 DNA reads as TGCGCCAGCAGCAAATCCTGGGGGCTCGGTATCGCCATATATTTT.

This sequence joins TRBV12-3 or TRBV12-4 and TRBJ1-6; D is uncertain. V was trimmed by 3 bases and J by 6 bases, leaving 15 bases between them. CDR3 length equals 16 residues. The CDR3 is CASSLRRFQRNSPLHF. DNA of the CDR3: TGTGCCAGCAGTTTGCGTCGGTTCCAGCGTAATTCACCCCTCCACTTT.

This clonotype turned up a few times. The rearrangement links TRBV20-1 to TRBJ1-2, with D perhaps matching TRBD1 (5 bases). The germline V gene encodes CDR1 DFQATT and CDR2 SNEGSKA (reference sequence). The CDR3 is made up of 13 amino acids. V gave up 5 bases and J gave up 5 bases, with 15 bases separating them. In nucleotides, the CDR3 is TGCAGTGCTGAAGAGACCGGGGGGTATGGCTACACCTTC. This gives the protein CSAEETGGYGYTF.

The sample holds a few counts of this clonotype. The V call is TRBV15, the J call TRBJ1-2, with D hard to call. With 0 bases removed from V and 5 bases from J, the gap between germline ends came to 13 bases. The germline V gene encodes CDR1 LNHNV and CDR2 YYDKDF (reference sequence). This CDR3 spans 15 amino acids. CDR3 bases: TGTGCCACCAGCAGAGAGGGTAGGGTGGTGTATGGCTACACCTTC. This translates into CATSREGRVVYGYTF.

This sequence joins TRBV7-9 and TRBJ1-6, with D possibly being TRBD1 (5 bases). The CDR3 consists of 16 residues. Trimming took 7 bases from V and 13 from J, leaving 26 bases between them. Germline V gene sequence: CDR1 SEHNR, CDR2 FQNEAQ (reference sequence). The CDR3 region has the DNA TGTGCCAGCAACCGTTTGCCCGTGACAGCTCAAGGGCCCCTCCACTTT. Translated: CASNRLPVTAQGPLHF.

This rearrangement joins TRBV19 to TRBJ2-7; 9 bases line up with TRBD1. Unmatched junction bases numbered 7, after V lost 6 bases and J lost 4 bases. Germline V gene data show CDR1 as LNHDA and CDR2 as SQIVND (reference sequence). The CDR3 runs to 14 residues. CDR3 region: CASRGGTGQYEQYF. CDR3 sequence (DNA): TGTGCCAGTAGAGGCGGGACAGGGCAGTACGAGCAGTACTTC.

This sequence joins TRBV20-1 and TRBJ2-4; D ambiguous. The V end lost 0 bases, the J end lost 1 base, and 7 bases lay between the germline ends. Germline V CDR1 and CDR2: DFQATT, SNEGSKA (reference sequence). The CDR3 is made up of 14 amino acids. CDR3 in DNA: TGCAGTGCTAGAGACAGGTTGGCCAAAAACATTCAGTACTTC. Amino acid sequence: CSARDRLAKNIQYF.

This CDR3 reads CASSRPTSGLHNEQFF. For the CDR3, the DNA is TGCGCCAGCAGTCGTCCGACTAGCGGGTTGCACAATGAGCAGTTCTTC. J is TRBJ2-1 and V is TRBV5-1, with 10 positions matching TRBD2. The CDR3 length is 16 residues. Trimming removed 5 bases from V and 5 bases from J; junction bases left unmatched: 10. CDR1 is SGHRS, CDR2 YFSETQ, per germline.

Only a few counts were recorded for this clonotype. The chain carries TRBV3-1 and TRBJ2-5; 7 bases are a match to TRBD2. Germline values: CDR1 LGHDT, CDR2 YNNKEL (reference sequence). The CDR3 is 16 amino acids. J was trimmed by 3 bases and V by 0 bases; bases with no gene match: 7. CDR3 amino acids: CASSQDLAASEETQYF. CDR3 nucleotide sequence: TGTGCCAGCAGCCAAGATCTAGCGGCCTCCGAAGAGACCCAGTACTTC.

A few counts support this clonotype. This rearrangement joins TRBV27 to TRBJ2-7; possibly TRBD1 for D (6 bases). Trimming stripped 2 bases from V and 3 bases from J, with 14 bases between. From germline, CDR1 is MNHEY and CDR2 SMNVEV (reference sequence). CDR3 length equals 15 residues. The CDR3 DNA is TGTGCCAGCAGTTTAACCCCGGACAGAGTCTACGAGCAGTACTTC. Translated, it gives CASSLTPDRVYEQYF.

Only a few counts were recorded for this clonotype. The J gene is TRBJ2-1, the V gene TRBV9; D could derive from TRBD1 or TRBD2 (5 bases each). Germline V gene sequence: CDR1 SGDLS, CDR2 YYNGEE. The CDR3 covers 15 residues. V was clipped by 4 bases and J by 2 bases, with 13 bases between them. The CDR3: CASSPSGRPYNEQFF. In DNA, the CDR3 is TGTGCCAGCAGCCCCTCGGGGCGGCCCTACAATGAGCAGTTCTTC. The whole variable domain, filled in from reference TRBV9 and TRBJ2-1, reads DSGVTQTPKHLITATGQRVTLRCSPRSGDLSVYWYQQSLDQGLQFLIQYYNGEERAKGNILERFSAQQFPDLHSELNLSSLELGDSALYFCASSPSGRPYNEQFFGPGTRLTVL.

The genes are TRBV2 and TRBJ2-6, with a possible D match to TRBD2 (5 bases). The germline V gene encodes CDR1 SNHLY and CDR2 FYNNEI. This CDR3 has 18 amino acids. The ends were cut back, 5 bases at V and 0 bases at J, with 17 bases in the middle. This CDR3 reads CASSYVRTSSSGANVLTF. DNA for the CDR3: TGTGCCAGCAGTTATGTAAGGACTTCTAGCTCTGGGGCCAACGTCCTGACTTTC.

DNA of the CDR3: TGTGCCAGCAGAAGAACGATGACAGCTAAGAACACTGAAGCTTTCTTT. Amino acid sequence: CASRRTMTAKNTEAFF. V gene TRBV3-1 combines with J gene TRBJ1-1, with a possible D match to TRBD1 (5 bases). This CDR3 has 16 residues. With 6 bases removed from V and 1 base from J, the gap between germline ends came to 18 bases. Germline assignment: CDR1 LGHDT and CDR2 YNNKEL (reference sequence).

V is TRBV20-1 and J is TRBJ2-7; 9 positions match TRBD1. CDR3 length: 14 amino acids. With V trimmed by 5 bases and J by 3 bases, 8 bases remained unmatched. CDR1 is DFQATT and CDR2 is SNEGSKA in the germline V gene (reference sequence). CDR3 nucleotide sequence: TGCAGTGCTCGAACCGGGACAGGGCGCTACGAGCAGTACTTC. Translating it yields CSARTGTGRYEQYF.

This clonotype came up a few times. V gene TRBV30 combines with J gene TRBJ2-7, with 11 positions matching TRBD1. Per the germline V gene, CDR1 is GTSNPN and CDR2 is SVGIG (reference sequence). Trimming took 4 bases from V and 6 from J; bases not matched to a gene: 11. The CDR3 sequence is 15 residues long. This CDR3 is CAWTFNPGTGGEQYF. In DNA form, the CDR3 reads TGTGCCTGGACCTTCAACCCCGGGACAGGGGGCGAGCAGTACTTC.

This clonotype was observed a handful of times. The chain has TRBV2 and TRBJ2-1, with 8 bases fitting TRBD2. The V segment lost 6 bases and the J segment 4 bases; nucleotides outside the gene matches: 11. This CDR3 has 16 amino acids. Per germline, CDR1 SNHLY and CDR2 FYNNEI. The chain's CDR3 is CASRPREGPRYNEQFF. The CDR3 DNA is TGTGCCAGCAGACCACGGGAGGGCCCTCGGTACAATGAGCAGTTCTTC.

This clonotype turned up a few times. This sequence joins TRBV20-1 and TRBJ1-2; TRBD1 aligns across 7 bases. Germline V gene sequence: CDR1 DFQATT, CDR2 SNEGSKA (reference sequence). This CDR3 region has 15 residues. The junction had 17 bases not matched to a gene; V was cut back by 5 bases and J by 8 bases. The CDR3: CSAPSPAGGGGGYTF. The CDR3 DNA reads TGCAGTGCTCCTTCTCCCGCAGGGGGAGGAGGAGGCTACACCTTC.